This is a list of T cell receptor beta chains from one sample in a study of identifying expanded T cells in peripheral blood. The repertoire was sequenced with immunoSEQ multiplex PCR; TCRdb's copy has only in-frame clones and lacks some. The sample comprises roughly 100,000 clones, 85% to 90% of which are singletons, and about 3.9% rests with the top ten. The specimen sequenced was blood. The origin of the receptors is a person between 18 and 75 years old in good health. The CDR3 runs from the conserved cysteine through the conserved F or W. A D gene is named only where the DNA matches it firmly. Clone size, where shown, is once, few, many, or a class for clones that have expanded.

d_gene,abundance,v_gene,j_gene,CDR3nt,CDR3aa
.,.,TRBV10-3,TRBJ2-7,TGTGCCATCAGTGCGCCAGGTGAGCAGTACTTC,CAISAPGEQYF
.,.,TRBV7-2,TRBJ2-7,TGTGCCAGCAGCCTCTCTCCAGGTTCAAGCGAGCAGTACTTC,CASSLSPGSSEQYF
TRBD1,.,TRBV9,TRBJ2-5,TGTGCCAGCAGCGGCGGACAGGGGAAAGAGACCCAGTACTTC,CASSGGQGKETQYF
.,.,TRBV2,TRBJ2-4,TGTGCCAGCATAATATCGACGACAGGGGAGGGCATTCAGTACTTC,CASIISTTGEGIQYF
.,.,TRBV11-2,TRBJ1-2,TGTGCCAGCAGCCTAGACGGGGGGCACGACTATGGCTACACCTTC,CASSLDGGHDYGYTF
.,.,TRBV7-9,TRBJ2-5,TGTGCCAGCAGCTTAGTCCACCAAGAGACCCAGTACTTC,CASSLVHQETQYF
.,.,TRBV4-3,TRBJ1-2,TGCGCCAGCAGCCATCGAACGGGGGGCTACACCTTC,CASSHRTGGYTF
.,.,TRBV7-8,TRBJ2-5,TGTGCCAGCAGCTTATGGGAGACCCAGTACTTC,CASSLWETQYF
.,.,TRBV21-1,TRBJ2-6,TGTGCCAGCGACAACTCTGGGGCCAACGTCCTGACTTTC,CASDNSGANVLTF
TRBD1,once,TRBV19,TRBJ2-2,TGTGCCAGTAGTCCCGGGACAGCGAACACCGGGGAGCTGTTTTTT,CASSPGTANTGELFF
.,.,TRBV21-1,TRBJ1-1,TGTGCCAGCACCAAGACAGGGCCCGGAGAAAACACTGAAGCTTTCTTT,CASTKTGPGENTEAFF
TRBD1,.,TRBV2,TRBJ2-7,TGTGCCAGCAGTGAGTGGCCAGGGGGCTTCTACGAGCAGTACTTC,CASSEWPGGFYEQYF
TRBD1,.,TRBV5-1,TRBJ1-2,TGCGCCACCGCCCGGGACAGGGGGGCAGAGGGCTACACCTTC,CATARDRGAEGYTF
.,.,TRBV19,TRBJ2-2,TGTGCCAGTAGTATTACAGTGGGGAACACCGGGGAGCTGTTTTTT,CASSITVGNTGELFF
.,.,TRBV4-1,TRBJ2-1,TGCGCCAGCAGCAAGAACGGGGGAGGTGAGCAGTTCTTC,CASSKNGGGEQFF
TRBD1,.,TRBV19,TRBJ1-5,TGTGCCAGTAGGACAGGGTTTAGCAATCAGCCCCAGCATTTT,CASRTGFSNQPQHF
.,.,TRBV28,TRBJ1-6,TGTGCCAGCAACTACCGGGACATCTATAATTCACCCCTCCACTTT,CASNYRDIYNSPLHF
.,.,TRBV7-2,TRBJ2-3,TGTGCCAGCAGCCCTGACAGTACCCGAGATACGCAGTATTTT,CASSPDSTRDTQYF
TRBD1,.,TRBV5-8,TRBJ1-5,TGCGCCCGCAGCGGAGGGACAGGTGTGTTCAATCAGCCCCAGCATTTT,CARSGGTGVFNQPQHF
.,.,TRBV5-4,TRBJ2-7,TGTGCCAGCAGCACACAGGCGGGGGCAAACTCCTACGAGCAGTACTTC,CASSTQAGANSYEQYF
TRBD1,.,TRBV5-1,TRBJ1-2,TGCGCCAGCAGCTATCGACAGGGGCCTGCTAACTATGGCTACACCTTC,CASSYRQGPANYGYTF
TRBD1,.,TRBV5-8,TRBJ2-7,TGTGCCAGCAGCTTCCAGGGGGCCTCCTACGAGCAGTACTTC,CASSFQGASYEQYF
TRBD1,.,TRBV5-1,TRBJ2-3,TGCGCCAGCAGCTCTCCGGGACAGAGCACAGATACGCAGTATTTT,CASSSPGQSTDTQYF
.,.,TRBV15,TRBJ1-2,TGTGCCACCAGCAGAGAACCCGACAGCCTCTATGGCTACACCTTC,CATSREPDSLYGYTF
.,.,TRBV27,TRBJ2-1,TGTGCCAGCAGTTATACTAAGAGGGCCGCCCACGGCAATGAGCAGTTCTTC,CASSYTKRAAHGNEQFF
TRBD2,.,TRBV7-9,TRBJ2-7,TGTGCCAGCAGCCCCTCCGGGACTAGCTTCGAGCAGTACTTC,CASSPSGTSFEQYF
.,.,TRBV6-5,TRBJ1-6,TGTGCCAGCAGCTCTAGGCTATGGGGTTCACCCCTCCACTTT,CASSSRLWGSPLHF